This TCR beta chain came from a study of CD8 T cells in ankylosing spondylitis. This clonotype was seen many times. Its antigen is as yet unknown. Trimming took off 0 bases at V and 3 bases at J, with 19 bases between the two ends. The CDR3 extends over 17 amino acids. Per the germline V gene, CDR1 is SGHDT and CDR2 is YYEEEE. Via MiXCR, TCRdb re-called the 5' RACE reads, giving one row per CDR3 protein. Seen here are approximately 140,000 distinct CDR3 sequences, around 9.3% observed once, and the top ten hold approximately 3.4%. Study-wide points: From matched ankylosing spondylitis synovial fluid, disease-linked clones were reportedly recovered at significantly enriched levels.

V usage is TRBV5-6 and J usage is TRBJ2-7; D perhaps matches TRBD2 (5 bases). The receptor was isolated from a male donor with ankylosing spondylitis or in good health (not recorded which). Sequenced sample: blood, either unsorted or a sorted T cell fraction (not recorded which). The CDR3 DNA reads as TGTGCCAGCAGCTTGGCCGTCCAGGAGGAAGTTTTCTACGAGCAGTACTTC. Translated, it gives CASSLAVQEEVFYEQYF.